This TCR beta chain derives from a study of blood T cell repertoires in COVID-19. Study-level background: Sample material is recorded as cDNA or gDNA derived from T cells, B-cell-depleted T cells, or PBMCs.

Trimming left V 10 bases short and J 6 bases short, with 22 bases between. The CDR3 consists of 15 residues. Germline loops: CDR1 LNHDA, CDR2 SQIVND (reference sequence). Original data processing: Amplification of reference gene primers provided the estimated nucleated cell counts. Produced via immunoSEQ multiplex PCR; TCRdb's table is partial and in-frame only. Clone size and the V and J calls come from that table; the DNA yielded D and trimming. The sample includes fewer than 250,000 clones, just under 85% seen only once; the top ten take about 4%. This chain connects TRBV19 to TRBJ1-5; D is unclear. The sequence came from a man in his fifties with acute or convalescent COVID-19. Sample: peripheral blood. DNA of the CDR3: TGTGCCACTAGAAGGAGGGAGCGTATGACTCAGCCCCAGCATTTT. Translating it yields CATRRRERMTQPQHF.